Given below is one T cell receptor beta chain in context. The antigen is not known. The data are from a study of CD8 T cells in Susac syndrome. After extraction with the RNeasy kit, about 0.45 to 1 ug of the RNA was reverse transcribed using random hexamers. TCRdb reprocessed the immunoSEQ multiplex PCR reads via MiXCR and lists one record per CDR3 protein. The data show some 170,000 distinct CDR3 sequences, with around 94% seen just once and 0.099% held by the top ten. Study conclusions and caveats: Clonal expansion was missing from Susac syndrome CD4+ T cell repertoires.

The germline V gene has CDR1 DFQATT and CDR2 SNEGSKA (reference sequence). With 1 base removed from V and 5 bases from J, the gap between germline ends came to 11 bases. CDR3 length equals 14 residues. The J gene is TRBJ2-2, the V gene TRBV20-1, with D unresolved. Sequenced material: CD4+ T cells from PBMCs. This sequence originates from a human donor with Susac syndrome. CDR3 region: CSARAPSGTGELFF. CDR3 nucleotides: TGCAGTGCTAGAGCTCCATCCGGGACCGGGGAGCTGTTTTTT.